The subject of this entry is one T cell receptor beta chain. As yet, its antigen is unknown. A read error is possible here, since a much larger clone lies one base away. This sample was taken from a study of T cells in Graves' hyperthyroidism and ophthalmopathy. Study conclusions and caveats: Most thyroid clonotypes expanded above 0.001 appeared in blood too. In simple terms, a model built on 13 V-J features told ophthalmopathy apart from stable hyperthyroidism.

The CDR3 regions of TCR beta were amplified from RNA transcripts. The TCR CDR3 first-round RT-PCR relied on the HTBI primer set. TCRdb passed the multiplex PCR reads through MiXCR, listing each CDR3 protein once. The sample yields 96,000 or so distinct CDR3 sequences, over 50% seen once. The CDR3 extends over 14 amino acids. Trimming removed 4 bases from V and 3 bases from J, with 13 bases in between. Germline CDR1 is SGHDT and CDR2 is YYEEEE. Each patient was aged 18 to 65 and had newly diagnosed hyperthyroidism of under 2 months' duration. Fresh peripheral blood, around 9.3 ml, was the source of the PBMCs.

This sequence joins TRBV5-6 and TRBJ1-2, with D uncertain. The sequenced sample was blood. This clonotype originated in a woman aged 40-49 years with Graves' hyperthyroidism. The CDR3 DNA reads TGTGCCAGCAGCCTTCAGGAAGTCTACTATGGCTACACCTTC. Translated, it gives CASSLQEVYYGYTF.